Listed below are T cell receptor beta chains from one sample, sequenced in a study of blood T cell repertoires in COVID-19. TCRdb keeps only in-frame clones here, not all; method: immunoSEQ multiplex PCR. The data hold 120,000 or so clones, with approximately 87% observed a single time. Sequencing used peripheral blood. The receptors originated from a man aged 65-85 years who had recovered from COVID-19. CDR3s include the opening cysteine and the closing phenylalanine or tryptophan. The D gene is left open where the match is weak. Expanded clones get a size class; other rows say once, few or many, or leave the size out.

J: TRBJ2-5; D: TRBD2; V: TRBV4-1; size: -; CDR3: CASSQGLAGEETQYF; DNA: TGCGCCAGCAGCCAAGGTCTAGCGGGAGAAGAGACCCAGTACTTC
J: TRBJ1-5; D: TRBD1; V: TRBV15; size: -; CDR3: CATRTGEGPQHF; DNA: TGTGCCACCAGGACAGGGGAAGGGCCCCAGCATTTT
J: TRBJ1-5; D: TRBD1; V: TRBV2; size: -; CDR3: CASSLDRDNQPQHF; DNA: TGTGCCAGCAGTCTGGACAGGGACAATCAGCCCCAGCATTTT
J: TRBJ2-2; D: TRBD2; V: TRBV9; size: few; CDR3: CASSQGGAVRGTGELFF; DNA: TGTGCCAGCAGCCAGGGAGGGGCGGTTCGGGGCACCGGGGAGCTGTTTTTT
J: TRBJ1-2; D: -; V: TRBV29-1; size: -; CDR3: CSVEDFSSGNYGYTF; DNA: TGCAGCGTTGAAGATTTCTCCTCTGGCAACTATGGCTACACCTTC
J: TRBJ2-3; D: -; V: TRBV7-2; size: -; CDR3: CASSLLPGVDTQYF; DNA: TGTGCCAGCAGCTTATTGCCGGGAGTAGATACGCAGTATTTT
J: TRBJ2-7; D: TRBD2; V: TRBV7-2; size: -; CDR3: CASSSSGDPYEQYF; DNA: TGTGCCAGCAGCTCTAGCGGGGACCCATACGAGCAGTACTTC
J: TRBJ1-6; D: -; V: TRBV7-8; size: -; CDR3: CASSEGGGNYNSPLHF; DNA: TGTGCCAGCAGCGAAGGGGGGGGAAACTATAATTCACCCCTCCACTTT
J: TRBJ2-1; D: -; V: TRBV11-1; size: once; CDR3: CASSPFAGARDEQFF; DNA: TGTGCCAGCAGCCCCTTTGCGGGGGCTCGGGATGAGCAGTTCTTC
J: TRBJ2-1; D: TRBD2; V: TRBV3-1/TRBV3-2; size: few; CDR3: CASSPRASSGRHSEQFF; DNA: TGTGCCAGCAGCCCCCGAGCTAGTAGCGGGAGACACAGTGAGCAGTTCTTC
J: TRBJ2-1; D: -; V: TRBV2; size: -; CDR3: CASDQGPSYNEQFF; DNA: TGTGCCAGCGACCAGGGCCCTTCCTACAATGAGCAGTTCTTC
J: TRBJ2-7; D: TRBD1; V: TRBV28; size: -; CDR3: CASSRYRGEFEQYF; DNA: TGTGCCAGCAGCCGATACAGGGGAGAGTTCGAGCAGTACTTC
J: TRBJ2-6; D: -; V: TRBV15; size: -; CDR3: CATTNRSGANVLTF; DNA: TGTGCCACTACTAACCGCTCTGGGGCCAACGTCCTGACTTTC
J: TRBJ2-6; D: TRBD1; V: TRBV27; size: -; CDR3: CASSPTGGAGANVLTF; DNA: TGTGCCAGCAGTCCGACAGGGGGCGCTGGGGCCAACGTCCTGACTTTC
J: TRBJ2-3; D: -; V: TRBV5-1; size: -; CDR3: CASSNRVAGTDTQYF; DNA: TGCGCCAGCAGCAACAGGGTTGCGGGCACAGATACGCAGTATTTT
J: TRBJ2-1; D: TRBD2; V: TRBV12-5; size: -; CDR3: CASGLVGGRAHEQFF; DNA: TGTGCTAGTGGTTTGGTAGGCGGGAGGGCCCATGAGCAGTTCTTC
J: TRBJ1-2; D: -; V: TRBV7-9; size: -; CDR3: CASSSTGGRVYGYTF; DNA: TGTGCCAGCAGCTCAACGGGAGGGCGGGTCTATGGCTACACCTTC
J: TRBJ2-7; D: -; V: TRBV4-2; size: -; CDR3: CASSPPGGPGDEQYF; DNA: TGTGCCAGCAGCCCCCCGGGGGGCCCCGGTGACGAGCAGTACTTC
J: TRBJ1-2; D: TRBD1; V: TRBV5-1; size: few; CDR3: CASSPQQGLYGYTF; DNA: TGCGCCAGCAGCCCCCAACAGGGGTTGTACGGCTACACCTTC